This entry lists 14 T cell receptor beta chains sequenced from one sample in a study of identical twins. TCRdb used MiXCR to reprocess the 5' RACE reads, holding one entry per CDR3 protein. The sample holds 510,000 or so distinct CDR3 sequences, roughly 15% seen once. A further study also used this sample, focusing on yellow fever vaccine responses in identical twins.

The specimen was CD4+ T cells sorted from blood. These receptors came from a woman aged 18-29 years in good health.

V usage is TRBV24-1 and J usage is TRBJ2-7, with D unresolved. Deletions cut 0 bases from V and 6 bases from J, with 2 bases between. CDR1 is KGHDR and CDR2 is SFDVKD in the germline V gene. The CDR3 contains 11 residues. CDR3 protein: CATSDLFEQYF. The CDR3 coding sequence is TGTGCCACCAGTGATTTGTTCGAGCAGTACTTC.

In this sample, this clonotype turned up many times. The J gene is TRBJ2-1, the V gene TRBV2; tentatively, D is TRBD2 (7 bases). Germline CDR1 SNHLY, CDR2 FYNNEI. The CDR3 runs to 13 residues. Trimming cost V 7 bases and J 7 bases, with 14 bases left between them. The CDR3 coding sequence is TGTGCCAGCATGGGGGGGGGCCGGAATGAGCAGTTCTTC. Protein: CASMGGGRNEQFF.

The gene calls are TRBV2 and TRBJ2-7; D tentatively reads TRBD1 or TRBD2 (6 bases each). The V gene lost 8 bases and the J gene lost 5 bases, with 19 bases spanning the gap. This CDR3 region has 14 residues. CDR1 is SNHLY and CDR2 is FYNNEI in the germline V gene. DNA for the CDR3: TGTGCCAGCGGGGGCCGGGACTCTGGGAACGAGCAGTACTTC. As protein: CASGGRDSGNEQYF.

The rearrangement joins TRBV28 to TRBJ2-3; 7 nucleotides line up with TRBD1. The CDR3 is 18 amino acids. V shed 3 bases and J 0 bases; nucleotides not matched to a gene: 12. Germline V lookup: CDR1 MDHEN, CDR2 SYDVKM. CDR3 in amino acids: CASSFRGHRFSSTDTQYF. Written as DNA, the CDR3 is TGTGCCAGCAGTTTTAGGGGGCATAGGTTTTCTAGCACAGATACGCAGTATTTT.

This chain's CDR3 is CASSFLGRMNTEAFF. The DNA of the CDR3 is TGTGCCAGCAGCTTCCTGGGTCGAATGAACACTGAAGCTTTCTTT. V and J are TRBV5-6 and TRBJ1-1; D remains unclear. Germline CDR1 is SGHDT and CDR2 is YYEEEE. This CDR3 has 15 amino acids. Trimming took off 2 bases at V and 0 bases at J, with 11 bases between the two ends. Based on the CDR3 plus reference TRBV5-6 and TRBJ1-1, the full variable domain is DAGVTQSPTHLIKTRGQQVTLRCSPKSGHDTVSWYQQALGQGPQFIFQYYEEEERQRGNFPDRFSGHQFPNYSSELNVNALLLGDSALYLCASSFLGRMNTEAFFGQGTRLTVV.

The sample holds a few counts of this clonotype. V is TRBV20-1 and J is TRBJ2-1; D unresolved. The CDR3 is made up of 17 amino acids. CDR1 DFQATT and CDR2 SNEGSKA come from the germline V gene (reference sequence). Trimming removed 6 bases at V and 3 bases at J, with 24 bases between. CDR3 loop: CSAPPRSSDEHYNEQFF. The CDR3, as DNA: TGCAGTGCCCCCCCCAGATCCTCCGACGAACACTACAATGAGCAGTTCTTC.

The chain employs TRBV4-1 and TRBJ2-5; D unresolved. Trimming pared 0 bases from V and 2 bases from J, leaving 13 bases between. The germline V gene has CDR1 MGHRA and CDR2 YSYEKL. This CDR3 is 16 amino acids long. CDR3 loop: CASSQDFTPIQETQYF. The CDR3 coding sequence is TGCGCCAGCAGCCAAGATTTTACACCCATACAAGAGACCCAGTACTTC.

This chain links TRBV12-3 or TRBV12-4 with TRBJ2-3, with TRBD2 matching over 8 bases. V shed 1 base and J 6 bases; nucleotides not matched to a gene: 6. This CDR3 contains 15 residues. CDR3 DNA: TGTGCCAGCAGTTTAGACGGGAGGGCCTCGGATACGCAGTATTTT. Translation gives CASSLDGRASDTQYF.

The gene calls are TRBV11-2 and TRBJ2-7; 11 bases agree with TRBD2. The germline V gene has CDR1 SGHAT and CDR2 FQNNGV. The CDR3 is 14 amino acids. The V gene end was trimmed by 3 bases and the J gene end by 6 bases; junction bases not matched to a gene: 4. The CDR3 spells CASSLPTSGSEQYF. CDR3 coding DNA: TGTGCCAGCAGCTTGCCAACTAGCGGGAGCGAGCAGTACTTC.

The rearrangement links TRBV24-1 to TRBJ2-3, with a weak D call TRBD1 (6 bases). The CDR3 contains 14 residues. Germline V lookup: CDR1 KGHDR, CDR2 SFDVKD. Trimming cost V 3 bases and J 4 bases, with 10 bases left between them. The CDR3 reads CATSDPDRPDTQYF. The CDR3 DNA reads as TGTGCCACCAGTGATCCCGACAGGCCAGATACGCAGTATTTT.

The CDR3 is CSARDTDQPQHF. DNA for the CDR3: TGCAGCGCAAGGGATACCGATCAGCCCCAGCATTTT. This rearrangement joins TRBV29-1 to TRBJ1-5; D uncertain. V was trimmed by 7 bases and J by 5 bases, leaving 12 bases between them. The CDR3 consists of 12 residues. Per germline, CDR1 SQVTM and CDR2 ANQGSEA.

This clonotype was picked up many times. The genes are TRBV12-3 or TRBV12-4 and TRBJ2-5; unclear D gene. The CDR3 loop spans 14 amino acids. Trimming cost V 2 bases and J 5 bases, with 12 bases left between them. The DNA of the CDR3 is TGTGCCAGCAGTTTAATTACCGGAGAGGAGACCCAGTACTTC. The encoded protein is CASSLITGEETQYF.

This clonotype occurred many times. The J gene is TRBJ1-4, the V gene TRBV3-1, with D uncertain. Trimming pared 2 bases from V and 6 bases from J, leaving 7 bases between. The V gene's germline CDR1 is LGHDT and CDR2 YNNKEL (reference sequence). The CDR3 spans 13 residues. For the CDR3, the DNA is TGTGCCAGCAGCCAACCCCCTGATGAAAAACTGTTTTTT. The encoded protein is CASSQPPDEKLFF.

J is TRBJ2-5 and V is TRBV7-7, with TRBD2 identical over 7 bases. Germline V CDR1 and CDR2: SSHAT, FNYEAQ (reference sequence). Trimming cost V 6 bases and J 3 bases; bases outside gene matches: 10. CDR3 size: 15 residues. The DNA of the CDR3 is TGTGCCAGCAGGGCAAGGTCGGGGGGTGAAGAGACCCAGTACTTC. Its translation: CASRARSGGEETQYF.